A single sample gave rise to the 30 T cell receptor beta chains below, sequenced in a study of shared clonotypes between healthy human individuals (dated by TCRdb to between 2020 and 2021). Library preparation employed the immunoSEQ multiplex PCR assay. This is the immuneACCESS table as TCRdb keeps it, with only in-frame sequences that have V and J called. A part of the clones is gone; compared with another copy, unresolved V genes explain less than half, and the rest is unexplained. The sample records more than 2,000,000 clones, just over 90% of which are singletons. The ten largest clonotypes hold under 0.15% of the sample. The source material was naive CD4+ T cells sorted from blood. This sample's cell subset or site label indicates: CD45RA+ positively selected. Receptors originate from a man between 18 and 35 years old in good health.

The rearrangement uses TRBV11-1 and TRBJ2-1, with TRBD2 as a possible D gene (7 bases). This CDR3 spans 16 amino acids. Germline loops: CDR1 SGHAT, CDR2 FQDESV (reference sequence). V was shortened by 1 base and J by 7 bases, with 17 bases between the two germline ends. Here the CDR3 reads CASSLGVGGADNEQFF. CDR3 DNA sequence: TGTGCCAGCAGCTTAGGGGTAGGGGGGGCCGATAATGAGCAGTTCTTC. Looking up the rest from reference TRBV11-1 and TRBJ2-1 gives the full variable domain: EAEVAQSPRYKITEKSQAVAFWCDPISGHATLYWYRQILGQGPELLVQFQDESVVDDSQLPKDRFSAERLKGVDSTLKIQPAELGDSAMYLCASSLGVGGADNEQFFGPGTRLTVL.

The chain has TRBV19 and TRBJ1-5; 7 positions agree with TRBD1. The germline gives CDR1 LNHDA, CDR2 SQIVND (reference sequence). J gave up 2 bases and V 8 bases, and 9 bases lay outside the gene matches. The CDR3 sequence is 15 residues long. DNA of the CDR3: TGTGCCAGTCTCAACAGGGGTAACGGCAATCAGCCCCAGCATTTT. Protein sequence: CASLNRGNGNQPQHF.

V usage is TRBV6-5 and J usage is TRBJ1-1; the match to TRBD1 covers 8 bases. V was pared by 6 bases and J by 6 bases, with 12 bases of the junction left unmatched. There are 15 residues in the CDR3. The germline V gene encodes CDR1 MNHEY and CDR2 SVGAGI. The CDR3 spells CASRPAGGSKAEAFF. The CDR3 DNA reads TGTGCCAGCAGACCCGCAGGGGGCTCGAAGGCTGAAGCTTTCTTT.

V is TRBV10-1 and J is TRBJ2-5; a weak D match, TRBD2 (5 bases). CDR1 WNHNN and CDR2 SYGVQD come from the germline V gene (reference sequence). V gave up 1 base and J gave up 5 bases, with 17 bases separating them. There are 16 residues in the CDR3. The CDR3 is CASSELPRGTGETQYF. The CDR3 DNA follows: TGCGCCAGCAGTGAGTTACCTCGGGGAACTGGGGAGACCCAGTACTTC.

V usage is TRBV19 and J usage is TRBJ2-3; TRBD2 agrees at 8 bases. Per germline, CDR1 LNHDA and CDR2 SQIVND (reference sequence). J lost 0 bases, V lost 4 bases, and 9 bases had no gene match. This CDR3 is built from 17 residues. The CDR3 here is CASSRTKAGASTDTQYF. The CDR3 DNA is TGTGCCAGTAGTAGGACCAAAGCGGGGGCCAGCACAGATACGCAGTATTTT.

The V and J genes are TRBV30 and TRBJ1-4, with D unclear. CDR1 is GTSNPN, CDR2 SVGIG, per germline (reference sequence). This CDR3 region has 13 residues. With 5 bases removed from V and 5 bases from J, the gap between germline ends came to 12 bases. The chain's CDR3 is CAWGSDINEKLFF. The CDR3 DNA follows: TGTGCCTGGGGAAGCGACATCAATGAAAAACTGTTTTTT.

The chain combines TRBV27 with TRBJ2-7; 7 bases align to TRBD2. Germline trimming cut 8 bases from V and 7 bases from J; bases unmatched to any gene: 14. CDR3 length: 14 residues. Germline V lookup: CDR1 MNHEY, CDR2 SMNVEV (reference sequence). The CDR3 coding sequence is TGTGCCAGCCTTCGTTCCGGCGGGAGTAAGGAGCAGTACTTC. Translated, it gives CASLRSGGSKEQYF.

The chain carries TRBV5-1 and TRBJ2-2; 9 bases fit TRBD1. This CDR3 comprises 16 residues. Losses at the gene ends were 3 bases for V and 1 base for J; bases not matched to a gene: 4. Germline V lookup: CDR1 SGHRS, CDR2 YFSETQ. DNA for the CDR3: TGCGCCAGCAGCTATACAGGGGGCTGGAACACCGGGGAGCTGTTTTTT. Protein product: CASSYTGGWNTGELFF.

The chain uses TRBV5-1 and TRBJ2-6; D gene uncertain. Trimming shortened V by 0 bases and J by 0 bases, and 16 bases separated the two germline ends. The CDR3 runs to 19 residues. Germline CDR1 SGHRS, CDR2 YFSETQ. Written as DNA, the CDR3 is TGCGCCAGCAGCTTGGCCCAGACCCAATCCCTCTCTGGGGCCAACGTCCTGACTTTC. It is translated as CASSLAQTQSLSGANVLTF.

V is TRBV25-1 and J is TRBJ1-4, with a weak D call TRBD1 (6 bases). V lost 0 bases and J 5 bases, leaving 13 bases between the germline ends. This CDR3 spans 16 amino acids. Germline-derived CDR1 and CDR2 are MGHDK and SYGVNS. This CDR3 reads CASSEYAGQGNEKLFF. The DNA for the CDR3 is TGTGCCAGCAGTGAATATGCGGGGCAGGGGAATGAAAAACTGTTTTTT.

The chain couples TRBV28 to TRBJ1-2; D might be TRBD1 (6 bases). V lost 1 base, J lost 0 bases, and 9 bases lay in between. Germline-derived CDR1 and CDR2 are MDHEN and SYDVKM. The CDR3 has 15 amino acids. The CDR3 sequence is CASSLSGAANYGYTF. CDR3 nucleotides: TGTGCCAGCAGTTTATCGGGGGCGGCTAACTATGGCTACACCTTC.

This clone was seen just once. The J gene is TRBJ2-6, the V gene TRBV30; D unclear. Trimming took 2 bases from V and 1 from J, leaving 9 bases between them. CDR3 length equals 15 residues. CDR1 is GTSNPN, CDR2 SVGIG, per germline (reference sequence). DNA of the CDR3: TGTGCCTGGAGTACTCAACCTTCTGGGGCCAACGTCCTGACTTTC. This translates into CAWSTQPSGANVLTF.

This clone was detected once. The chain joins TRBV5-6 to TRBJ2-5; TRBD2 matches at 9 bases. Germline V CDR1 and CDR2: SGHDT, YYEEEE. The CDR3 extends over 15 amino acids. Trimming at V came to 1 base and at J to 2 bases, leaving 3 bases not matched to a gene. The CDR3 bases are TGTGCCAGCAGCTTGACTAGCGGGTTACAAGAGACCCAGTACTTC. Its protein is CASSLTSGLQETQYF.

J is TRBJ1-2 and V is TRBV6-1, with 9 bases that match TRBD1. V shed 2 bases and J 8 bases; nucleotides not matched to a gene: 6. CDR1 is MNHNS, CDR2 SASEGT, per germline. This CDR3 spans 14 amino acids. Here the CDR3 reads CASSEKQDRGGYTF. The CDR3 DNA reads as TGTGCCAGCAGTGAAAAGCAGGACAGGGGAGGCTACACCTTC.

The chain has TRBV11-2 and TRBJ1-1; no clear D gene. Germline loops: CDR1 SGHAT, CDR2 FQNNGV. V lost 4 bases and J 2 bases, leaving 26 bases between the germline ends. This CDR3 has 19 amino acids. CDR3 residues: CASSSPIPPRAVGNTEAFF. The CDR3 coding sequence is TGTGCCAGCAGCTCCCCGATCCCCCCCCGAGCGGTCGGAAACACTGAAGCTTTCTTT.

The CDR3: CASSLGPERSLDTEAFF. In DNA form, the CDR3 reads TGTGCCAGCAGCTTAGGGCCCGAAAGGAGTTTAGACACTGAAGCTTTCTTT. J is TRBJ1-1 and V is TRBV11-2, with unresolved D. V lost 1 base, J lost 3 bases, and 18 bases lay in between. Germline lookup yields CDR1 SGHAT and CDR2 FQNNGV. The CDR3 totals 17 residues.

The V and J genes are TRBV6-1 and TRBJ2-1; D gene uncertain. V lost 4 bases to trimming and J lost 9 bases, with 7 bases between them. This CDR3 is built from 11 residues. The V gene's germline CDR1 is MNHNS and CDR2 SASEGT. The CDR3 spells CASSVGFEQFF. CDR3 DNA sequence: TGTGCCAGCAGTGTTGGGTTTGAGCAGTTCTTC.

This chain joins TRBV28 and TRBJ1-4; D remains unclear. CDR1 is MDHEN and CDR2 is SYDVKM in the germline V gene. The ends were cut back, 6 bases at V and 7 bases at J, with 18 bases in the middle. This CDR3 contains 15 residues. CDR3 protein: CASRPGGFPAEKLFF. The CDR3 DNA is TGTGCCAGCAGGCCTGGTGGGTTCCCGGCTGAAAAACTGTTTTTT.

V and J are TRBV4-1 and TRBJ2-2, with 14 bases lining up with TRBD2. The J segment lost 1 base and the V segment lost 2 bases, leaving 9 bases of the junction unmatched. Germline V gene lookup returns CDR1 MGHRA and CDR2 YSYEKL. The CDR3 sequence is 20 residues long. The CDR3 is CASSQPGLAGDRLNTGELFF. For the CDR3, the DNA is TGCGCCAGCAGCCAACCGGGACTAGCGGGAGACCGTTTGAACACCGGGGAGCTGTTTTTT.

The genes are TRBV5-5 and TRBJ2-7; maybe TRBD1 (6 bases). The V gene's germline CDR1 is SGHKS and CDR2 YYEKEE (reference sequence). The CDR3 is made up of 16 amino acids. Trimming took 6 bases from V and 0 from J, leaving 19 bases between them. The CDR3 nucleotides are TGTGCCAGCACTTTTTGGGGTCAAGGGGGCTCCTACGAGCAGTACTTC. It specifies CASTFWGQGGSYEQYF. Together with reference TRBV5-5 and TRBJ2-7, the CDR3 gives the full variable domain: DAGVTQSPTHLIKTRGQQVTLRCSPISGHKSVSWYQQVLGQGPQFIFQYYEKEERGRGNFPDRFSARQFPNYSSELNVNALLLGDSALYLCASTFWGQGGSYEQYFGPGTRLTVT.

CDR3 region: CASSLVEASGTQYF. In nucleotides, the CDR3 is TGTGCCAGCAGCTTGGTCGAGGCCTCGGGTACGCAGTATTTT. The chain uses TRBV5-5 and TRBJ2-3; D uncertain. Germline CDR1 is SGHKS and CDR2 is YYEKEE (reference sequence). The CDR3 has 14 amino acids. Deletions cut 0 bases from V and 8 bases from J, with 13 bases between.

The chain combines TRBV7-2 with TRBJ2-7; D not resolved. The CDR3 consists of 15 residues. Germline V gene lookup returns CDR1 SGHTA and CDR2 FQGNSA. V gave up 3 bases and J gave up 7 bases, with 19 bases separating them. The DNA of the CDR3 is TGTGCCAGCAGCTTTTATAACCCGGGTCCGGGTGAGCAGTACTTC. Residues: CASSFYNPGPGEQYF.

On this clone: This sample includes further DNA sequences coding for the same CDR3. The CDR3: CASSPRGNTGELFF. DNA for the CDR3: TGTGCCAGCTCGCCCCGGGGTAACACCGGGGAGCTGTTTTTT. This rearrangement joins TRBV18 to TRBJ2-2; TRBD2 is a possible D gene (5 bases). CDR1 and CDR2 (germline): KGHSH, LQKENI. This CDR3 has 14 residues. Trimming removed 6 bases from V and 2 bases from J, with 10 bases in between.

This clone occurred once. The gene calls are TRBV6-1 and TRBJ1-2, with TRBD1 identical over 9 bases. There are 16 residues in the CDR3. The V gene's germline CDR1 is MNHNS and CDR2 SASEGT. Trimming took 1 base from V and 4 from J; bases not matched to a gene: 7. CDR3 DNA sequence: TGTGCCAGCAGTGAAGAGCCCACGACAGGGGGCTATGGCTACACCTTC. Amino acids: CASSEEPTTGGYGYTF.

V gene TRBV7-9 combines with J gene TRBJ1-5; TRBD1 aligns across 7 bases. The CDR3 loop spans 17 amino acids. Germline-derived CDR1 and CDR2 are SEHNR and FQNEAQ (reference sequence). Germline trimming cut 2 bases from V and 1 base from J; bases unmatched to any gene: 8. DNA of the CDR3: TGTGCCAGCAGCTTATCAAACAGGGGAATGAGCAATCAGCCCCAGCATTTT. It translates to CASSLSNRGMSNQPQHF.

Details on this clone: The same CDR3 arises from other DNA sequences in this sample as well. V is TRBV20-1 and J is TRBJ2-3; D is undetermined. The CDR3 totals 11 residues. V lost 4 bases, J lost 3 bases, and 5 bases lay in between. From germline, CDR1 is DFQATT and CDR2 SNEGSKA (reference sequence). CDR3 sequence (DNA): TGCAGTGCTACAACGACAGATACGCAGTATTTT. Its protein product is CSATTTDTQYF.

In its sample, this clone was seen once. J is TRBJ2-2 and V is TRBV5-4; D ambiguous. Germline V gives CDR1 SGHNT, CDR2 YYREEE (reference sequence). Trimming shortened V by 0 bases and J by 1 base, and 7 bases separated the two germline ends. The CDR3 is made up of 15 amino acids. CDR3 bases: TGTGCCAGCAGCTTGGGCATCAGGAACACCGGGGAGCTGTTTTTT. This codes for CASSLGIRNTGELFF.

The chain recombines TRBV9 with TRBJ2-5; D is perhaps TRBD1 (6 bases). This CDR3 region has 14 residues. Germline-derived CDR1 and CDR2 are SGDLS and YYNGEE. Trimming shortened V by 4 bases and J by 6 bases, and 16 bases separated the two germline ends. The CDR3 coding sequence is TGTGCCAGCAGCTCGCGAGGGGGTGGGAAGACCCAGTACTTC. Residues: CASSSRGGGKTQYF.

V is TRBV5-1 and J is TRBJ1-1; D perhaps matches TRBD1 (5 bases). Germline V CDR1 and CDR2: SGHRS, YFSETQ. V lost 0 bases and J 2 bases, leaving 14 bases between the germline ends. The CDR3 totals 16 residues. This CDR3 is CASSLGAGRTNTEAFF. In DNA form, the CDR3 reads TGCGCCAGCAGCTTGGGGGCAGGGCGTACAAACACTGAAGCTTTCTTT.

Turning to this clone: This same CDR3 is encoded by further DNA sequences in the sample. This chain uses TRBV2 with TRBJ1-6, with D possibly being TRBD1 (5 bases). CDR1 and CDR2 (germline): SNHLY, FYNNEI. Trimming took 5 bases from V and 6 from J, leaving 11 bases between them. The CDR3 contains 14 residues. The CDR3 coding sequence is TGTGCCAGCAGTCCTGACAGCGTTAATTCACCCCTCCACTTT. Translating gives CASSPDSVNSPLHF.